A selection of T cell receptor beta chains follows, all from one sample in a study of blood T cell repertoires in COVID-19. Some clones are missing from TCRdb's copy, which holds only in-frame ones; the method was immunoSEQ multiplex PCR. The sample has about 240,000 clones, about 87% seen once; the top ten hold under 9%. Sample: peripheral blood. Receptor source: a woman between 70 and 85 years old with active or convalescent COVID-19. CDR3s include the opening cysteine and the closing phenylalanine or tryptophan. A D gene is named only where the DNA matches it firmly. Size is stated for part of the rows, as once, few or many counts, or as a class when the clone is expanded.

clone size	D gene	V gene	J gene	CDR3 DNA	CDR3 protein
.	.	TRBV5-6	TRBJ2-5	TGTGCCAGCAGCCCCCCGTTTGAGGGCCCCGAAGAGACCCAGTACTTC	CASSPPFEGPEETQYF
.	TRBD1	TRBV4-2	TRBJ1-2	TGTGCCAGCAGCCAAGAAGAACAGGGGGAATTTGGCTACACCTTC	CASSQEEQGEFGYTF
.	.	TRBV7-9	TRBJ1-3	TGTGCCAGCAGCGCCTCCCGAGGGGGAAACACCATATATTTT	CASSASRGGNTIYF
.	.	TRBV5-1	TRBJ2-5	TGCGCCAGCAGCTTTGGAGGCTTCTCGGAGGGAGAGACCCAGTACTTC	CASSFGGFSEGETQYF
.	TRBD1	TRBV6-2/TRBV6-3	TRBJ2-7	TGTGCCAGCAGTCGACAGGGGGCGGTCTACGAGCAGTACTTC	CASSRQGAVYEQYF
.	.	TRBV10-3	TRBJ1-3	TGTGCCATCAGTCCCGGGAACTCTGGAAACACCATATATTTT	CAISPGNSGNTIYF
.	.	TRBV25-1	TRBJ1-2	TGTGCCAGCAGTGATGAACAGGGCTATGGCTACACCTTC	CASSDEQGYGYTF
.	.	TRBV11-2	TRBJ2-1	TGTGCCAGCAGCGTTGCTAGCCCTTGGCAGTTCTTC	CASSVASPWQFF
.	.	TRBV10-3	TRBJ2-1	TGTGCCATCAGTGAGGGGGGGTTTAGCTCCTACAATGAGCAGTTCTTC	CAISEGGFSSYNEQFF
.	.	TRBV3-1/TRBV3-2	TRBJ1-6	TGTGCCAGCGCCACGGTAGCGGGACCCCTCCACTTT	CASATVAGPLHF
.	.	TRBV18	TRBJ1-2	TGTGCCAGCTCACCACCTAATCGTGGACAGTCCTATGGCTACACCTTC	CASSPPNRGQSYGYTF
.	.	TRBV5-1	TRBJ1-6	TGCGCCAGCAGTTGGGGTTTCGAGGGTAATTCACCCCTCCACTTT	CASSWGFEGNSPLHF
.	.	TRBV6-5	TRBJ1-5	TGTGCCAGCGAATGGGAGGGCAATCAGCCCCAGCATTTT	CASEWEGNQPQHF
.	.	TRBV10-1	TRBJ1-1	TGCGCCAGCAGTGGTTCGGGGGATGCTGAAGCTTTCTTT	CASSGSGDAEAFF
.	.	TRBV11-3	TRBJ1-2	TGTGCCAGCAGCTTAGTAGCCCCGAATATTGGGGGGGGATTATGCGGCTACACCTTC	CASSLVAPNIGGGLCGYTF
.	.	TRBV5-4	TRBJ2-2	TGTGCCAGCAGGCCGGCAGGGGTAAACACCGGGGAGCTGTTTTTT	CASRPAGVNTGELFF
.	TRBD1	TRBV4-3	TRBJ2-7	TGCGCCAGCAGCCAAGGGACAGGGGACGAGCAGTACTTC	CASSQGTGDEQYF
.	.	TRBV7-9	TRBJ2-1	TGTGCCAGCAGCTTAGTGATACAGGTGCCCAATGAGCAGTTCTTC	CASSLVIQVPNEQFF
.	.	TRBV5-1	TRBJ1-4	TGCGCCAGCAGCTTATCCCAGGGATTGGAAAAACTGTTTTTT	CASSLSQGLEKLFF
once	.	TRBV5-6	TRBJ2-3	TGTGCCAGCAGCCGCCCAACAGGGGATACGCAGTATTTT	CASSRPTGDTQYF
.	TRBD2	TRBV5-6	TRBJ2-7	TGTGCCAGCAGACGGATTAGCGGGGGAAGGGGCGAGCAGTACTTC	CASRRISGGRGEQYF
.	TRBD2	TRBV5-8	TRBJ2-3	TGTGCCAGCAGCTTGACCCAGCGGGGGGGCGGCACAGATACGCAGTATTTT	CASSLTQRGGGTDTQYF
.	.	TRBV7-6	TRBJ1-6	TGTGCCAGCAGCTCTCAAGAGGGCAAAAATTCACCCCTCCACTTT	CASSSQEGKNSPLHF